These T cell receptor beta chains were read from a single sample in a study of early T cells in non-severe SARS-CoV-2 infection. TCRdb analysed the 5' RACE reads with MiXCR anew, one entry per CDR3 protein. The table lists about 71,000 distinct CDR3 sequences, around 12% of them singletons. The specimen comprised whole blood, sampled at baseline. These receptor sequences come from an adult who was a healthcare worker with PCR-confirmed SARS-CoV-2 infection or an uninfected control (not recorded which). The CDR3 runs from the conserved cysteine through the conserved F or W. A D gene is named only where the DNA matches it firmly. The listing skips clone size in some rows; elsewhere it reads once, few, many or a size class.

d_call	v_call	clone_size	j_call	cdr3_nt	cdr3_aa
.	TRBV7-9	.	TRBJ1-4	TGTGCCAGCAGCTTCGGTGAAAAACTGTTTTTT	CASSFGEKLFF
TRBD2	TRBV20-1	many	TRBJ2-3	TGCAGTGCTAGAGATAGTAGCGGGGACGCTAGCACAGATACGCAGTATTTT	CSARDSSGDASTDTQYF
.	TRBV28	many	TRBJ2-1	TGTGCCAGCTGTGGACCGGGAGTATACAATGAGCAGTTCTTC	CASCGPGVYNEQFF
TRBD2	TRBV4-3	.	TRBJ2-3	TGCGCCAGCAGCCAAGATGTAGCGGGGACCACAGATACGCAGTATTTT	CASSQDVAGTTDTQYF
TRBD1	TRBV27	few	TRBJ1-2	TGTGCCAGCAGTTTTACGGACAGGGGGCGCGGCTACACCTTC	CASSFTDRGRGYTF
.	TRBV12-3/TRBV12-4	few	TRBJ2-6	TGTGCCAGCAGTGACCGACAGACTGGGGCCAACGTCCTGACTTTC	CASSDRQTGANVLTF
.	TRBV29-1	.	TRBJ1-5	TGCAGCGTCGGGGCAGCCAATCAGCCCCAGCATTTT	CSVGAANQPQHF
.	TRBV12-2	.	TRBJ1-4	TGTGCAAGTCGCGTCACCCAGGGTCATCGGAATGAAAAACTGTTTTTT	CASRVTQGHRNEKLFF
.	TRBV12-2	few	TRBJ2-7	TGTGCAAGTCGCTTATCGGTAGGGATCTCCTACGAGCAGTACTTC	CASRLSVGISYEQYF
.	TRBV18	many	TRBJ2-1	TGTGCCAGCTCACCACGAGGTACCGAGGGGCAGTTCTTC	CASSPRGTEGQFF
TRBD1	TRBV5-1	many	TRBJ1-6	TGCGCCAGCAGCTTGGCCAGGGGGCGGAATTCACCCCTCCACTTT	CASSLARGRNSPLHF
TRBD1	TRBV5-1	.	TRBJ2-2	TGCGCCAGCCAACAGGGGGGACCCGGGGAGCTGTTTTTT	CASQQGGPGELFF
TRBD1	TRBV6-6	many	TRBJ1-2	TGTGCCAGCAGACAGGGGAATGGCTACACCTTC	CASRQGNGYTF
.	TRBV7-3	many	TRBJ2-6	TGTGCCAGCAGCTCCTCTGCGGCCAACGTCCTGACTTTC	CASSSSAANVLTF
.	TRBV5-1	few	TRBJ1-4	TGCGCCAGCAGCTTGGAACAGGGTGATGAAAAACTGTTTTTT	CASSLEQGDEKLFF
.	TRBV3-1	.	TRBJ2-5	TGTGCCAGCAGCCATGGACGGTGGTACCAAGAGACCCAGTACTTC	CASSHGRWYQETQYF
TRBD1	TRBV6-2/TRBV6-3	.	TRBJ2-7	TGTGCCAGCACTCCGGGGACAGGGGACTACGAGCAGTACTTC	CASTPGTGDYEQYF
TRBD2	TRBV3-1	many	TRBJ2-1	TGTGCCAGCAGCCAAGTACTAGCGGCTTACAATGAGCAGTTCTTC	CASSQVLAAYNEQFF
.	TRBV5-1	many	TRBJ1-5	TGCGCCAGCAGCTTGGGGGGGCTCAGCAATCAGCCCCAGCATTTT	CASSLGGLSNQPQHF
.	TRBV5-1	few	TRBJ1-2	TGCGCCAGTGCCCGAGACAGTACCTATGGCTACACCTTC	CASARDSTYGYTF
.	TRBV4-2	few	TRBJ2-1	TGTGCCAGCAGCTCAGGCCGGGACGGCTCCAATGAGCAGTTCTTC	CASSSGRDGSNEQFF
.	TRBV2	few	TRBJ1-2	TGTGCCAGCAGCCGGGACTCCTACTATGGCTACACCTTC	CASSRDSYYGYTF
TRBD1	TRBV12-3/TRBV12-4	.	TRBJ2-6	TGTGCCAGTTCTGACCCCCCACCGGGACAGGGGGCTGGGGCCAACGTCCTGACTTTC	CASSDPPPGQGAGANVLTF
TRBD1	TRBV2	many	TRBJ2-3	TGTGCCAGCGACAGGGTTACAGATACGCAGTATTTT	CASDRVTDTQYF
.	TRBV4-1	few	TRBJ2-1	TGCGCCAGCCAGCCGGGGGGCGGGGGACGAGACTACAATGAGCAGTTCTTC	CASQPGGGGRDYNEQFF
.	TRBV21-1	few	TRBJ1-1	TGTGCCACCGGGCGGACTGAAGCTTTCTTT	CATGRTEAFF
.	TRBV21-1	.	TRBJ2-7	TGTGCCAGCAGCAAGGGACAGGCCAACTCCTACGAGCAGTACTTC	CASSKGQANSYEQYF
TRBD2	TRBV6-2/TRBV6-3	few	TRBJ2-3	TGTGCCAGCAGTTACACCGGGGGGGCGGATACGCAGTATTTT	CASSYTGGADTQYF
TRBD1	TRBV7-2	.	TRBJ2-2	TGTGCCAGCAGCAAGGACAGGTCCTACACCGGGGAGCTGTTTTTT	CASSKDRSYTGELFF
.	TRBV11-2	.	TRBJ2-3	TGTGCCAGCAGTGGTCGAGCAGATACGCAGTATTTT	CASSGRADTQYF
.	TRBV29-1	.	TRBJ1-1	TGCAGCGCCGGAGGGACTGAAGCTTTCTTT	CSAGGTEAFF
TRBD1	TRBV18	few	TRBJ2-6	TGTGCCAGCTTGCCGGGACAGGGGTCTCCTGGGGCCAACGTCCTGACTTTC	CASLPGQGSPGANVLTF
.	TRBV7-2	many	TRBJ1-5	TGTGCCAGCAGCTTAGCCGGTGCAGCGAGTCAGCCCCAGCATTTT	CASSLAGAASQPQHF
TRBD2	TRBV6-2/TRBV6-3	few	TRBJ2-2	TGTGCCAGCAGTTATACCTCCCTTAGCGGGGTTAACACCGGGGAGCTGTTTTTT	CASSYTSLSGVNTGELFF
.	TRBV20-1	.	TRBJ2-4	TGCAGTGCTAGCCAGGGTGGGGCCAAAAACATTCAGTACTTC	CSASQGGAKNIQYF
.	TRBV20-1	few	TRBJ1-1	TGCAGTGCTAGAGAGGGGGGCAGGGGCGATGAAGCTTTCTTT	CSAREGGRGDEAFF
TRBD1	TRBV28	many	TRBJ2-7	TGTGCCAGCAGTCTCGGATCAATTTGGGGACAGCGCCCCTCCTACGAGCAGTACTTC	CASSLGSIWGQRPSYEQYF
TRBD2	TRBV9	.	TRBJ2-3	TGTGCCAGCAACATAGCGGGGGGGCAAGATACGCAGTATTTT	CASNIAGGQDTQYF
TRBD1	TRBV20-1	few	TRBJ1-2	TGCAGCGCACCTCTCCCCAGGGCACAGGGGCATAACTATGGCTACACCTTC	CSAPLPRAQGHNYGYTF
.	TRBV12-3/TRBV12-4	.	TRBJ1-4	TGTGCCAGCAGTCGGACGGAGGGGGGGGAAAAACTGTTTTTT	CASSRTEGGEKLFF
.	TRBV2	many	TRBJ2-2	TGTGCCAGCCGACCGGGGCCGAACACCGGGGAGCTGTTTTTT	CASRPGPNTGELFF
.	TRBV7-2	.	TRBJ2-3	TGTGCCAGCGGCAAAACCGAGAGGGATACGCAGTATTTT	CASGKTERDTQYF
.	TRBV12-3/TRBV12-4	.	TRBJ1-6	TGTGCCAGCAGTTTAGGCCCGGGGGCGCATTCACCCCTCCACTTT	CASSLGPGAHSPLHF
.	TRBV5-1	few	TRBJ2-7	TGCGCCAGCAGCTTGCATGGCCAGACCTACGAGCAGTACTTC	CASSLHGQTYEQYF
.	TRBV5-4	few	TRBJ2-5	TGTGCCAGCAGCCATCCGGGGGACTCCAAAGAGACCCAGTACTTC	CASSHPGDSKETQYF
.	TRBV28	.	TRBJ1-2	TGTGCCAGCAGTTTTCTAGGGGAAACGGAGGGCTACACCTTC	CASSFLGETEGYTF
.	TRBV5-4	.	TRBJ2-2	TGTGCCAGCAGCTCCCGGGACGGCACCGGGGAGCTGTTTTTT	CASSSRDGTGELFF
.	TRBV15	many	TRBJ1-5	TGTGCCACCAGCAGAGATCCCACGAGCAATCAGCCCCAGCATTTT	CATSRDPTSNQPQHF
.	TRBV18	many	TRBJ1-1	TGTGCCAGCTCACCTAGCAACGGACGGATGAACACTGAAGCTTTCTTT	CASSPSNGRMNTEAFF
.	TRBV4-2	few	TRBJ1-6	TGTGCCAGCAGCCAAGCGGGGAATTCACCCCTCCACTTT	CASSQAGNSPLHF
.	TRBV9	.	TRBJ1-1	TGTGCCAGCAGCGTAGGAACGATCACTGAAGCTTTCTTT	CASSVGTITEAFF
.	TRBV7-8	.	TRBJ2-7	TGTGCCAGCAGCTTAGAGGGTGCGGGGTTCGAGCAGTACTTC	CASSLEGAGFEQYF
.	TRBV12-3/TRBV12-4	few	TRBJ2-7	TGTGCCAGCAGTTCTACAGAGGCCCACGAGCAGTACTTC	CASSSTEAHEQYF
.	TRBV27	many	TRBJ1-6	TGTGCCAGTCAGACCGCAAGCTCCTATAATTCACCCCTCCACTTT	CASQTASSYNSPLHF
.	TRBV6-1	few	TRBJ2-1	TGTGCCAGCAGTGAAACCCTTGACGTCGGGGGTGAGCAGTTCTTC	CASSETLDVGGEQFF